The 25 T cell receptor beta chains listed next were all sequenced from one sample in a study of sequential checkpoint blockade in melanoma (dated by TCRdb to the late 2010s). Library preparation was by the immunoSEQ multiplex PCR assay. As stored in TCRdb, this immuneACCESS dataset retains in-frame rearrangements with V and J assigned. A fraction of the clones does not appear; measured against another copy, unresolved V genes explain less than half of the discrepancy, and the remainder lacks a known reason. The sample contains tens of thousands of clones, around nine tenths of them found a single time. The top ten clones comprise approximately 14% of the sample. Reading the label with the study, this specimen's treatment or condition is: randomized to nivolumab then ipilimumab (arm A) or the reverse (arm B). The input for sequencing was CD8+ T cells sorted from blood (inferred from file names), taken from a patient given nivolumab and ipilimumab in sequence. These TCRs come from a human donor with melanoma.

The chain employs TRBV20-1 and TRBJ2-1; D unclear. Germline V gives CDR1 DFQATT, CDR2 SNEGSKA (reference sequence). CDR3 length: 11 residues. Between the trimmed V and J ends, which lost 5 bases and 4 bases, there was a span of 6 bases. CDR3 loop: CSAPQYNEQFF. CDR3 nucleotides: TGCAGTGCTCCACAGTACAATGAGCAGTTCTTC.

This chain uses TRBV10-3 with TRBJ2-3; 9 positions agree with TRBD2. There are 18 residues in the CDR3. The germline V gene encodes CDR1 ENHRY and CDR2 SYGVKD. The ends lost 6 bases at V and 6 bases at J; junction bases unmatched: 19. CDR3: CAIRGVAGESTQIDTQYF. The CDR3 DNA reads as TGTGCCATCAGGGGGGTAGCGGGAGAATCCACACAGATTGATACGCAGTATTTT.

The chain uses TRBV7-2 and TRBJ1-5; no definite D call. Trimming pared 1 base from V and 10 bases from J, leaving 23 bases between. The V gene's germline CDR1 is SGHTA and CDR2 FQGNSA. This CDR3 is built from 17 residues. CDR3 amino acids: CASSLGLGSQLINPQHF. The CDR3 DNA is TGTGCCAGCAGCTTAGGGTTGGGCAGCCAGTTAATCAATCCCCAGCATTTT.

V is TRBV27 and J is TRBJ2-5; D may be TRBD1 (7 bases). The end of the DNA aligns better with TRBJ2-7, so the J call may be wrong. This CDR3 spans 16 amino acids. Germline assignment: CDR1 MNHEY and CDR2 SMNVEV (reference sequence). The CDR3 reads CASSLSWGDSSYEQYF. CDR3 bases: TGTGCCAGCAGTTTATCGTGGGGGGACAGCTCCTACGAGCAGTACTTC.

This rearrangement joins TRBV29-1 to TRBJ2-3; possible D gene TRBD1, 6 bases. Trimming removed 6 bases at V and 10 bases at J, with 11 bases between. CDR3 length: 10 residues. Looked up from germline, CDR1 is SQVTM and CDR2 is ANQGSEA. As DNA, the CDR3 is TGCAGCGTACAGGGTTGGGCGCAGTATTTT. It translates to CSVQGWAQYF.

The chain employs TRBV6-5 and TRBJ2-7; D remains unclear. V dropped 0 bases and J dropped 7 bases, with 13 bases sitting between them. The germline CDR1 and CDR2 sequences are MNHEY and SVGAGI. The CDR3 runs 14 residues. As DNA, the CDR3 is TGTGCCAGCAGTTACTCGAGAGATCCTTGGGAGCAGTACTTC. It codes for CASSYSRDPWEQYF.

Only one count was recorded for this clone. The rearrangement uses TRBV7-9 and TRBJ1-1; 8 bases are a match to TRBD1. This CDR3 is 17 amino acids long. J was trimmed by 0 bases and V by 4 bases; bases with no gene match: 10. In germline, CDR1 is SEHNR, CDR2 FQNEAQ (reference sequence). CDR3 in amino acids: CASSWLYGQGMNTEAFF. CDR3 DNA sequence: TGTGCCAGCAGCTGGCTGTATGGACAGGGAATGAACACTGAAGCTTTCTTT. The entire variable domain, with the rest obtained from reference TRBV7-9 and TRBJ1-1, is as follows: DTGVSQNPRHKITKRGQNVTFRCDPISEHNRLYWYRQTLGQGPEFLTYFQNEAQLEKSRLLSDRFSAERPKGSFSTLEIQRTEQGDSAMYLCASSWLYGQGMNTEAFFGQGTRLTVV.

V gene TRBV4-3 combines with J gene TRBJ2-1; D is ambiguous. Germline CDR1 is LGHNA and CDR2 is YSLEER. There are 12 residues in the CDR3. Trimming removed 4 bases at V and 3 bases at J, with 4 bases between. CDR3 nucleotides: TGCGCCAGCAGCCCCGGCTACAATGAGCAGTTCTTC. As protein: CASSPGYNEQFF.

The rearrangement uses TRBV19 and TRBJ2-3; D perhaps matches TRBD2 (6 bases). V was shortened by 1 base and J by 2 bases, with 13 bases between the two germline ends. The V gene's germline CDR1 is LNHDA and CDR2 SQIVND (reference sequence). There are 16 residues in the CDR3. Here the CDR3 reads CASSIGRGFPTDTQYF. CDR3 DNA: TGTGCCAGTAGTATAGGCCGGGGGTTCCCCACAGATACGCAGTATTTT.

This clone came up once. The chain recombines TRBV4-1 with TRBJ2-3; D might be TRBD1 (7 bases). The CDR3 extends over 17 amino acids. V shed 4 bases and J shed 0 bases, with 17 bases lying between them. From germline, CDR1 is MGHRA and CDR2 YSYEKL. The CDR3 spells CASSPYGGTVSTDTQYF. The CDR3, as DNA: TGCGCCAGCAGCCCCTATGGCGGGACAGTCAGCACAGATACGCAGTATTTT.

This rearrangement joins TRBV6-5 to TRBJ2-5, with TRBD1 identical over 7 bases. With V trimmed by 7 bases and J by 2 bases, 7 bases remained unmatched. The germline V gene encodes CDR1 MNHEY and CDR2 SVGAGI. The CDR3 length is 14 residues. The CDR3 protein is CASKPGQVQETQYF. The CDR3 DNA reads TGTGCCAGCAAACCAGGACAGGTTCAAGAGACCCAGTACTTC.

This clone appeared once. This chain connects TRBV28 to TRBJ2-2, with unresolved D. The CDR3 extends over 13 amino acids. CDR1 and CDR2 (germline): MDHEN, SYDVKM. V was pared by 1 base and J by 6 bases, with 6 bases between. As DNA, the CDR3 is TGTGCCAGCAGTTTATTCGAGTCCGGGGAGCTGTTTTTT. Encoded protein: CASSLFESGELFF. The whole variable domain, remainder taken from reference TRBV28 and TRBJ2-2, is DVKVTQSSRYLVKRTGEKVFLECVQDMDHENMFWYRQDPGLGLRLIYFSYDVKMKEKGDIPEGYSVSREKKERFSLILESASTNQTSMYLCASSLFESGELFFGEGSRLTVL.

The CDR3 here is CASSTGLAGGPQETQYF. The DNA for the CDR3 is TGTGCCAGCAGCACGGGACTAGCGGGGGGGCCGCAAGAGACCCAGTACTTC. This chain links TRBV5-4 with TRBJ2-5; 16 bases match TRBD2. Germline-derived CDR1 and CDR2 are SGHNT and YYREEE (reference sequence). CDR3 length equals 17 residues. V was clipped by 4 bases and J by 2 bases; unmatched bases: 5.

This clone was seen only once. This chain connects TRBV4-2 to TRBJ2-5; the D gene is possibly TRBD2 (6 bases). The assigned J gene may be wrong: the sequence end matches TRBJ2-7 better. In germline, CDR1 is LGHNA, CDR2 YNFKEQ. CDR3 length: 14 amino acids. In DNA, the CDR3 is TGTGCCAGCAGCCCAACCGGGACTGTCCACGAGCAGTACTTC. Translated: CASSPTGTVHEQYF.

V is TRBV9 and J is TRBJ2-1; D is perhaps TRBD1 (5 bases). Germline V CDR1 and CDR2: SGDLS, YYNGEE. The CDR3 is 14 residues long. V gave up 0 bases and J gave up 7 bases, with 11 bases separating them. DNA for the CDR3: TGTGCCAGCAGCGTAGGGGGCTACGGGAATGAGCAGTTCTTC. This sequence encodes CASSVGGYGNEQFF.

The chain links TRBV7-2 to TRBJ1-2; 9 bases map to TRBD1. V trimming: 1 base; J trimming: 8 bases; junction bases outside the gene matches: 8. The CDR3 length is 15 residues. The V gene's germline CDR1 is SGHTA and CDR2 FQGNSA. The CDR3 DNA reads as TGTGCCAGCAGCTTAGTGACAGGGGGAAGCAGGGGCTACACCTTC. It translates to CASSLVTGGSRGYTF.

As for this clone: The same CDR3 is also encoded by other DNA sequences in this sample. The chain combines TRBV15 with TRBJ1-4; no reliable D call. The V end lost 3 bases, the J end lost 8 bases, and 16 bases lay between the germline ends. CDR1 and CDR2 from the germline V gene are LNHNV and YYDKDF (reference sequence). This CDR3 spans 15 amino acids. The CDR3 is CATSSVGSAREKLFF. The CDR3 coding sequence is TGTGCCACCAGCAGCGTAGGATCAGCCAGGGAAAAACTGTTTTTT.

The chain carries TRBV27 and TRBJ2-2, with TRBD2 matching 11 bases. In germline, CDR1 is MNHEY, CDR2 SMNVEV (reference sequence). The ends lost 4 bases at V and 7 bases at J; junction bases unmatched: 8. The CDR3 runs 16 residues. CDR3 loop: CASSSTSGDAVGELFF. The CDR3 DNA sequence: TGTGCCAGCAGTTCGACTAGCGGGGATGCGGTCGGGGAGCTGTTTTTT.

The chain is built from TRBV5-1 and TRBJ1-1; D may be TRBD1 (5 bases). Per the germline V gene, CDR1 is SGHRS and CDR2 is YFSETQ. The V gene lost 3 bases and the J gene lost 1 base, with 16 bases spanning the gap. The CDR3 spans 16 residues. CDR3 sequence reads: CASSSRPTGQNTEAFF. CDR3 bases: TGCGCCAGCAGCTCGCGTCCCACAGGCCAGAACACTGAAGCTTTCTTT.

This chain links TRBV5-8 with TRBJ1-1; 7 nucleotides line up with TRBD1. The germline V gene encodes CDR1 SGHTS and CDR2 YDEGEE. The junction had 6 bases not matched to a gene; V was cut back by 4 bases and J by 3 bases. This CDR3 is 14 amino acids long. The CDR3 DNA sequence: TGTGCCAGCAGCCCTAACACAGGGGACACTGAAGCTTTCTTT. This sequence encodes CASSPNTGDTEAFF.

The V gene is TRBV28, the J gene TRBJ1-2, with D tentatively TRBD1 (6 bases). The ends were cut back, 10 bases at V and 4 bases at J, with 19 bases in the middle. Germline V lookup: CDR1 MDHEN, CDR2 SYDVKM. This CDR3 has 14 residues. In DNA form, the CDR3 reads TGTGCCATCCCCTCGCCAGGGGACCTCTATGGCTACACCTTC. This sequence encodes CAIPSPGDLYGYTF.

Only a few counts were recorded for this clone. The rearrangement links TRBV27 to TRBJ2-5; 7 positions agree with TRBD1. V shed 3 bases, J shed 7 bases, and the junction held 11 bases outside the gene matches. This CDR3 contains 15 residues. The germline gives CDR1 MNHEY, CDR2 SMNVEV (reference sequence). CDR3 sequence: CASSFQGSSGGTQYF. DNA of the CDR3: TGTGCCAGCAGTTTTCAGGGTTCCTCAGGGGGGACCCAGTACTTC.

The rearrangement links TRBV9 to TRBJ2-1; 7 bases match TRBD1. Trimming took 0 bases from V and 8 from J; bases not matched to a gene: 8. Germline CDR1 and CDR2: SGDLS and YYNGEE. There are 15 residues in the CDR3. The CDR3 DNA reads as TGTGCCAGCAGCGTAGGCGGCCCTCAGGGGGATGAGCAGTTCTTC. It translates to CASSVGGPQGDEQFF.

The gene calls are TRBV9 and TRBJ2-1; D is possibly TRBD2 (6 bases). Germline-derived CDR1 and CDR2 are SGDLS and YYNGEE. The CDR3 has 15 amino acids. V was cut by 3 bases and J by 0 bases, with 10 bases left in between. The CDR3 protein is CASSGAGFSYNEQFF. The CDR3, as DNA: TGTGCCAGCAGCGGGGCGGGGTTCTCCTACAATGAGCAGTTCTTC.

The chain employs TRBV27 and TRBJ2-3; D call uncertain. The germline gives CDR1 MNHEY, CDR2 SMNVEV (reference sequence). Trimming removed 3 bases at V and 3 bases at J, with 10 bases between. The length of the CDR3 is 14 residues. The CDR3 is CASSFGPRTDTQYF. In DNA form, the CDR3 reads TGTGCCAGCAGTTTCGGTCCGCGGACAGATACGCAGTATTTT.